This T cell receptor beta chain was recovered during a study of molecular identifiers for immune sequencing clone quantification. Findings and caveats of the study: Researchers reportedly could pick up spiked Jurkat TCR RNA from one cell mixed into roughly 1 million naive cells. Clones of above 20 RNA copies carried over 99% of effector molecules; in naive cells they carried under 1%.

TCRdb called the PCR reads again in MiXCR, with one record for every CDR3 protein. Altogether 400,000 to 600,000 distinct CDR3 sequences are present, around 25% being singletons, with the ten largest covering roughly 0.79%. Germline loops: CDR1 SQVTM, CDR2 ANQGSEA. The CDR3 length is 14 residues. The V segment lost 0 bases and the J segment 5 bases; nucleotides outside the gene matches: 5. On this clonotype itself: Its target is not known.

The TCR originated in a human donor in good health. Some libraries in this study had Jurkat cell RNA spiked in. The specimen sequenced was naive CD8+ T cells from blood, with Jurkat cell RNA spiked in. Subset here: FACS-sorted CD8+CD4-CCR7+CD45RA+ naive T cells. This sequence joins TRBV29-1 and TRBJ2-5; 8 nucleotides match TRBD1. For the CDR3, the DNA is TGCAGCGTTGAAGAGGACAGGGCAGGGGAGACCCAGTACTTC. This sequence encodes CSVEEDRAGETQYF.